Below, 28 T cell receptor beta chains from the same sample are listed, as sequenced in a study of T cell repertoires in cytomegalovirus infection. TCRdb reanalysed the reads using MiXCR and keeps one entry per CDR3 protein. The sample includes 100,000 or so distinct CDR3 sequences, roughly 39% of them seen just once. No antigens are known for them. The sample consisted of CD8+ T cells from cultured PBMCs, taken from culture after CMV antigen stimulation. These receptors were collected from a human donor in good health (CMV status not recorded). Some clones in this sample may be carry-over from other donors' samples.

This clonotype was seen repeatedly, ten times or more. This chain links TRBV4-1 with TRBJ2-3; no definite D call. CDR3 length: 13 amino acids. Trimming pared 1 base from V and 6 bases from J, leaving 8 bases between. The germline CDR1 and CDR2 sequences are MGHRA and YSYEKL. CDR3 in amino acids: CASSQGTSDTQYF. The DNA of the CDR3 is TGCGCCAGCAGCCAAGGAACCTCCGATACGCAGTATTTT.

This clonotype was counted a few times. The chain recombines TRBV11-1 with TRBJ1-1; D unresolved. Trimming removed 5 bases at V and 3 bases at J, with 10 bases between. The length of the CDR3 is 13 residues. Germline V gene sequence: CDR1 SGHAT, CDR2 FQDESV (reference sequence). The CDR3 loop reads CASSRSVYTEAFF. CDR3 DNA: TGTGCCAGCAGCCGATCGGTGTACACTGAAGCTTTCTTT.

V gene TRBV11-2 combines with J gene TRBJ2-1; 10 bases match TRBD2. CDR1 and CDR2 from the germline V gene are SGHAT and FQNNGV. V shed 0 bases and J 2 bases; nucleotides not matched to a gene: 4. The CDR3 has 17 residues. CDR3 sequence reads: CASSLELAGGPYNEQFF. The CDR3 DNA reads as TGTGCCAGCAGCTTAGAGTTAGCGGGGGGCCCCTACAATGAGCAGTTCTTC.

This clonotype was observed a handful of times. The V gene is TRBV4-1, the J gene TRBJ2-1; no firm D call. The CDR3 runs 11 residues. V was shortened by 4 bases and J by 8 bases, with 6 bases between the two germline ends. Looked up from germline, CDR1 is MGHRA and CDR2 is YSYEKL. Written as DNA, the CDR3 is TGCGCCAGCAGCCCCAGCGATGAGCAGTTCTTC. Translating it yields CASSPSDEQFF.

This clonotype appeared a few times. The rearrangement joins TRBV7-9 to TRBJ1-2; D gene uncertain. This CDR3 comprises 14 residues. Germline CDR1 is SEHNR and CDR2 is FQNEAQ (reference sequence). V was trimmed by 2 bases and J by 4 bases, leaving 11 bases between them. CDR3: CASSLKGWPYGYTF. CDR3 nucleotide sequence: TGTGCCAGCAGCTTAAAGGGCTGGCCCTATGGCTACACCTTC.

The count of this clonotype is one. J is TRBJ2-3 and V is TRBV2; 12 bases line up with TRBD2. Trimming took 5 bases from V and 2 from J; bases not matched to a gene: 5. Germline values: CDR1 SNHLY, CDR2 FYNNEI. The CDR3 length is 16 residues. CDR3 loop: CASSFGLAGNTDTQYF. Here the CDR3 DNA reads TGTGCCAGCAGTTTCGGACTAGCGGGGAACACAGATACGCAGTATTTT.

This clonotype was counted at least ten times. The chain uses TRBV5-1 and TRBJ2-1; 7 positions match TRBD2. The CDR3 runs to 14 residues. CDR1 and CDR2 (germline): SGHRS, YFSETQ. J lost 5 bases, V lost 3 bases, and 5 bases had no gene match. CDR3 DNA: TGCGCCAGCAGCTCCTACGGGGGGAACAATGAGCAGTTCTTC. Protein sequence: CASSSYGGNNEQFF.

This rearrangement joins TRBV19 to TRBJ1-1, with D unclear. The germline V gene has CDR1 LNHDA and CDR2 SQIVND (reference sequence). The CDR3 covers 14 residues. V lost 7 bases, J lost 1 base, and 13 bases lay in between. The CDR3 region has the DNA TGTGCCAGTAATCCCGGTCCCAGGAACACTGAAGCTTTCTTT. As protein: CASNPGPRNTEAFF.

This chain links TRBV18 with TRBJ1-3; maybe TRBD1 (5 bases). The CDR3 loop spans 15 amino acids. Trimming left V 1 base short and J 2 bases short, with 9 bases between. CDR1 is KGHSH, CDR2 LQKENI, per germline. The CDR3, as DNA: TGTGCCAGCTCACCACTCCGGGGGGCTGGAAACACCATATATTTT. It specifies CASSPLRGAGNTIYF.

In this sample, this clonotype turned up once. The rearrangement joins TRBV6-8 to TRBJ1-1; D is possibly TRBD1 (5 bases). V gave up 5 bases and J gave up 3 bases, with 10 bases separating them. The CDR3 covers 13 residues. Per the germline V gene, CDR1 is MNHGY and CDR2 is SAAAGT. CDR3 region: CASSAGADTEAFF. For the CDR3, the DNA is TGTGCCAGCAGTGCCGGGGCGGACACTGAAGCTTTCTTT.

The rearrangement joins TRBV28 to TRBJ1-3, with no clear D. This CDR3 is 14 amino acids long. Trimming left V 3 bases short and J 0 bases short, with 6 bases between. Germline CDR1 is MDHEN and CDR2 is SYDVKM. Here the CDR3 reads CASSFRTSGNTIYF. For the CDR3, the DNA is TGTGCCAGCAGTTTCAGGACCTCTGGAAACACCATATATTTT.

The CDR3 reads CASTSGGGSNYEQYF. DNA for the CDR3: TGTGCCAGCACCTCAGGCGGCGGATCAAACTACGAGCAGTACTTC. V usage is TRBV12-3 or TRBV12-4 and J usage is TRBJ2-7, with unresolved D. Trimming stripped 7 bases from V and 3 bases from J, with 19 bases between. The CDR3 extends over 15 amino acids.

This chain uses TRBV9 with TRBJ1-4; 8 positions agree with TRBD1. Germline CDR1 is SGDLS and CDR2 is YYNGEE. Losses at the gene ends were 4 bases for V and 4 bases for J; bases not matched to a gene: 6. The CDR3 spans 15 residues. CDR3 in amino acids: CASSPSQGVNEKLFF. The CDR3 DNA sequence: TGTGCCAGCAGCCCTTCACAGGGGGTTAATGAAAAACTGTTTTTT.

The chain links TRBV19 to TRBJ2-1; 10 bases agree with TRBD1. The CDR3 extends over 15 amino acids. Germline assignment: CDR1 LNHDA and CDR2 SQIVND (reference sequence). Trimming at V came to 3 bases and at J to 6 bases, leaving 5 bases not matched to a gene. The chain's CDR3 is CASSIMGQGSNEQFF. CDR3 bases: TGTGCCAGTAGTATCATGGGACAGGGGTCCAATGAGCAGTTCTTC.

In this sample, this clonotype turned up many times. The genes are TRBV27 and TRBJ1-5, with D possibly TRBD1 on 6 matching bases. Trimming shortened V by 6 bases and J by 4 bases, and 13 bases separated the two germline ends. The germline V gene encodes CDR1 MNHEY and CDR2 SMNVEV (reference sequence). The CDR3 consists of 14 residues. CDR3 sequence: CASSRSGANQPQHF. In DNA, the CDR3 is TGTGCCAGCAGCCGTTCGGGGGCAAATCAGCCCCAGCATTTT.

The table lists this clonotype with a count of one. This rearrangement joins TRBV6-1 to TRBJ2-7, with D perhaps TRBD1 (5 bases). Germline V CDR1 and CDR2: MNHNS, SASEGT. The length of the CDR3 is 16 residues. V shed 3 bases and J shed 1 base, with 16 bases lying between them. In nucleotides, the CDR3 is TGTGCCAGCAGTGACAGGGAAGAGGATGGGTCCTACGAGCAGTACTTC. Translating gives CASSDREEDGSYEQYF.

This clonotype appeared a few times. This chain joins TRBV7-2 and TRBJ1-2; maybe TRBD1 (5 bases). Trimming pared 2 bases from V and 6 bases from J, leaving 13 bases between. CDR1 and CDR2 from the germline V gene are SGHTA and FQGNSA. The CDR3 consists of 14 residues. This CDR3 is CASSLIGQGHGYTF. The CDR3 nucleotides are TGTGCCAGCAGCTTAATCGGGCAGGGCCATGGCTACACCTTC.

This clonotype appeared many times. This rearrangement joins TRBV19 to TRBJ2-5, with 7 nucleotides matching TRBD2. The CDR3 spans 15 residues. Trimming removed 5 bases from V and 3 bases from J; junction bases left unmatched: 9. Germline V gene sequence: CDR1 LNHDA, CDR2 SQIVND (reference sequence). CDR3 nucleotides: TGTGCCAGTAGTCTCCACTCGGGGGGTAAAGAGACCCAGTACTTC. Translating gives CASSLHSGGKETQYF.

A few counts support this clonotype. This chain uses TRBV11-2 with TRBJ1-3; no definite D call. Germline values: CDR1 SGHAT, CDR2 FQNNGV. The V and J ends lost 3 bases and 0 bases respectively, with 6 bases between them. There are 14 residues in the CDR3. CDR3 in amino acids: CASSFWDSGNTIYF. CDR3 sequence (DNA): TGTGCCAGCAGCTTCTGGGACTCTGGAAACACCATATATTTT.

This clonotype was seen only a few times. The V call is TRBV6-1, the J call TRBJ2-1; tentatively, D is TRBD2 (6 bases). The V and J ends lost 6 bases and 5 bases respectively, with 17 bases between them. This CDR3 is 15 amino acids long. Per germline, CDR1 MNHNS and CDR2 SASEGT. Here the CDR3 reads CASSPAGIGNNEQFF. The CDR3 region has the DNA TGTGCCAGCAGCCCCGCGGGGATCGGGAACAATGAGCAGTTCTTC.

This clonotype was observed a few times. J is TRBJ2-5 and V is TRBV3-1, with TRBD1 as a possible D gene (6 bases). Germline CDR1 LGHDT, CDR2 YNNKEL (reference sequence). V lost 5 bases to trimming and J lost 5 bases, with 12 bases between them. This CDR3 is built from 13 residues. CDR3 sequence reads: CASSETGMETQYF. CDR3 nucleotide sequence: TGTGCCAGCAGCGAAACAGGGATGGAGACCCAGTACTTC.

Only a few counts were recorded for this clonotype. The chain couples TRBV7-2 to TRBJ1-1, with D hard to call. This CDR3 contains 14 residues. CDR1 is SGHTA and CDR2 is FQGNSA in the germline V gene. The ends were cut back, 2 bases at V and 3 bases at J, with 10 bases in the middle. The CDR3: CASSLTDGHTEAFF. Here the CDR3 DNA reads TGTGCCAGCAGCTTAACAGACGGTCACACTGAAGCTTTCTTT.

This clonotype was detected only once. This chain uses TRBV5-1 with TRBJ2-7; D possibly matches TRBD1 or TRBD2 (5 bases each). This CDR3 has 14 residues. V lost 4 bases, J lost 0 bases, and 11 bases lay in between. Germline lookup yields CDR1 SGHRS and CDR2 YFSETQ. For the CDR3, the DNA is TGCGCCAGCAGCCGGGACGGAAGCTCCTACGAGCAGTACTTC. This codes for CASSRDGSSYEQYF. Supplemented by reference TRBV5-1 and TRBJ2-7, the full variable domain reads KAGVTQTPRYLIKTRGQQVTLSCSPISGHRSVSWYQQTPGQGLQFLFEYFSETQRNKGNFPGRFSGRQFSNSRSEMNVSTLELGDSALYLCASSRDGSSYEQYFGPGTRLTVT.

This clonotype has only a few counts. The chain has TRBV27 and TRBJ1-6; 8 bases match TRBD1. Germline CDR1 MNHEY, CDR2 SMNVEV (reference sequence). CDR3 length: 15 residues. V trimming: 7 bases; J trimming: 7 bases; junction bases outside the gene matches: 9. The CDR3 protein is CASTAFDRGNSPLHF. The CDR3 coding sequence is TGTGCCAGCACCGCCTTCGACAGGGGAAATTCACCCCTCCACTTT.

This clonotype was seen more than once but under ten times. J is TRBJ1-1 and V is TRBV24-1, with 7 bases aligning to TRBD1. After removal of 0 bases from V and 0 bases from J, the junction contained 3 bases not matched to a gene. CDR3 size: 16 residues. Germline lookup yields CDR1 KGHDR and CDR2 SFDVKD. In DNA form, the CDR3 reads TGTGCCACCAGTGATTTGGACAGGGCGATGAACACTGAAGCTTTCTTT. Residues: CATSDLDRAMNTEAFF.

This clonotype was seen a few times. J is TRBJ2-7 and V is TRBV7-6; a weak D match, TRBD2 (5 bases). The CDR3 is 15 amino acids. Germline lookup yields CDR1 SGHVS and CDR2 FNYEAQ. V was pared by 5 bases and J by 5 bases, with 19 bases between. CDR3 sequence reads: CASSPLYEGSDEQYF. In nucleotides, the CDR3 is TGTGCCAGCAGCCCCTTGTACGAGGGTTCGGACGAGCAGTACTTC.

J is TRBJ1-2 and V is TRBV6-2 or TRBV6-3; D unresolved. The length of the CDR3 is 15 residues. V lost 0 bases to trimming and J lost 0 bases, with 8 bases between them. CDR1 is MNHEY and CDR2 is SVGEGT in the germline V gene. CDR3 sequence reads: CASSYSFVPNYGYTF. The CDR3 nucleotides read TGTGCCAGCAGTTACTCGTTCGTCCCTAACTATGGCTACACCTTC.

The table lists this clonotype with a few counts. This chain links TRBV7-9 with TRBJ1-5, with D possibly matching TRBD1 (5 bases). Germline V CDR1 and CDR2: SEHNR, FQNEAQ (reference sequence). The V end was cut by 1 base, the J end by 7 bases, with 8 bases between. CDR3 length equals 13 residues. In DNA, the CDR3 is TGTGCCAGCAGCTTAGAAGGGGTCCAGCCCCAGCATTTT. It encodes CASSLEGVQPQHF.